Presented here are 23 T cell receptor beta chains from one specimen sequenced in a study of blood T cell repertoires in COVID-19 (dated by TCRdb to 2018 to 2021). Libraries were constructed by the immunoSEQ multiplex PCR assay. Here the immuneACCESS table is served through TCRdb, limited to in-frame sequences with V and J called. Missing clones are a known gap in these copies; in checked studies unresolved V genes cover under half, and the rest lacks a known reason. The sample table shows around 260,000 clones, and about 81% are seen once. Of the sample, around 3.9% falls within the top ten clones. Input material: PBMCs or T cells enriched from blood (not recorded which). Receptor source: a man aged 30 to 39 with acute COVID-19.

This rearrangement joins TRBV7-3 to TRBJ2-2; D might be TRBD2 (6 bases). The V gene lost 7 bases and the J gene lost 1 base, with 10 bases spanning the gap. The CDR3 is made up of 14 amino acids. Germline values: CDR1 SGHTA, CDR2 FQGTGA. CDR3 loop: CASKDYKNTGELFF. As DNA, the CDR3 is TGTGCCAGCAAGGACTACAAGAACACCGGGGAGCTGTTTTTT.

This chain connects TRBV24-1 to TRBJ2-1, with D maybe TRBD2 (6 bases). Germline CDR1 KGHDR, CDR2 SFDVKD. The CDR3 covers 15 residues. The V and J ends lost 2 bases and 4 bases respectively, with 11 bases between them. Written as DNA, the CDR3 is TGTGCCACCAGTGATTCGAACGGGGGATACAATGAGCAGTTCTTC. Its translation is CATSDSNGGYNEQFF.

The chain couples TRBV19 to TRBJ2-3; 8 nucleotides agree with TRBD2. CDR1 and CDR2 (germline): LNHDA, SQIVND (reference sequence). The CDR3 is 17 amino acids. Trimming cost V 3 bases and J 3 bases; bases outside gene matches: 11. CDR3 nucleotides: TGTGCCAGTAGTATCGGAGGTAGCGGGGCCTATACAGATACGCAGTATTTT. Residues: CASSIGGSGAYTDTQYF.

V usage is TRBV6-4 and J usage is TRBJ2-3; D call uncertain. There are 14 residues in the CDR3. Trimming took 5 bases from V and 0 from J, leaving 9 bases between them. From germline, CDR1 is MRHNA and CDR2 SNTAGT. This CDR3 reads CASSKTESTDTQYF. CDR3 in DNA: TGTGCCAGCAGTAAAACCGAGAGCACAGATACGCAGTATTTT.

The chain combines TRBV28 with TRBJ1-1; possibly TRBD1 for D (5 bases). This CDR3 is built from 11 residues. The germline V gene has CDR1 MDHEN and CDR2 SYDVKM. V dropped 1 base and J dropped 10 bases, with 7 bases sitting between them. The CDR3 sequence: CASSLSGGAFF. In DNA form, the CDR3 reads TGTGCCAGCAGTTTATCCGGGGGAGCTTTCTTT.

The chain carries TRBV24-1 and TRBJ1-4; perhaps TRBD1 as D (6 bases). From germline, CDR1 is KGHDR and CDR2 SFDVKD. V was clipped by 4 bases and J by 4 bases, with 18 bases between them. This CDR3 comprises 17 residues. The CDR3 region has the DNA TGTGCCACCAGTGACCCTAAAGACGGGACAAGTAATGAAAAACTGTTTTTT. Its protein product is CATSDPKDGTSNEKLFF.

CDR3 DNA sequence: TGTGCCAGCAGTTCGGGAGGAGGAGCCTATAATTCACCCCTCCACTTT. Amino acid sequence: CASSSGGGAYNSPLHF. V usage is TRBV28 and J usage is TRBJ1-6; D not certain. Germline V gene data show CDR1 as MDHEN and CDR2 as SYDVKM. The CDR3 totals 16 residues. Trimming shortened V by 4 bases and J by 2 bases, and 12 bases separated the two germline ends. Variable domain in full (rest from reference TRBV28 and TRBJ1-6): DVKVTQSSRYLVKRTGEKVFLECVQDMDHENMFWYRQDPGLGLRLIYFSYDVKMKEKGDIPEGYSVSREKKERFSLILESASTNQTSMYLCASSSGGGAYNSPLHFGNGTRLTVT.

Turning to this clone: The junction does not match germline at one end; this may be a read error. This chain connects TRBV5-1 to TRBJ1-4; no definite D call. CDR1 is SGHRS, CDR2 YFSETQ, per germline. This CDR3 is built from 16 residues. The CDR3 here is CASSFSGSATNEKLFF. The CDR3 DNA follows: TGTGCCAGCAGCTTTAGCGGCTCTGCAACTAATGAAAAACTGTTTTTT.

The chain joins TRBV6-4 to TRBJ1-1; 9 nucleotides agree with TRBD1. The CDR3 is made up of 18 amino acids. The V and J ends lost 8 bases and 1 base, in that order; junction bases with no gene match: 17. Germline V gene sequence: CDR1 MRHNA, CDR2 SNTAGT. The CDR3 loop is CASRPRGQGLVGNTEAFF. DNA for the CDR3: TGTGCCAGCCGACCCCGGGGACAGGGTTTGGTGGGGAACACTGAAGCTTTCTTT.

The chain couples TRBV7-6 to TRBJ2-1, with 12 bases lining up with TRBD2. Germline lookup yields CDR1 SGHVS and CDR2 FNYEAQ. With 2 bases clipped from V and 5 bases from J, the junction kept 1 base outside the gene matches. This CDR3 has 15 residues. CDR3 protein: CASSLPSGGDNEQFF. The CDR3 coding sequence is TGTGCCAGCAGCTTACCTAGCGGGGGGGACAATGAGCAGTTCTTC.

The chain carries TRBV5-1 and TRBJ1-2, with D perhaps matching TRBD1 (6 bases). V dropped 4 bases and J dropped 2 bases, with 18 bases sitting between them. This CDR3 contains 16 residues. Germline V CDR1 and CDR2: SGHRS, YFSETQ. The CDR3 DNA sequence: TGCGCCAGCAGCCAGGAGGCAGGGGTAAAAAACTATGGCTACACCTTC. This codes for CASSQEAGVKNYGYTF.

The chain employs TRBV21-1 and TRBJ1-5; the table's TRBD1 call for D was not verified on the DNA. TRBV21-1 is listed as a pseudogene. This CDR3 spans 20 amino acids. CDR3 nucleotide sequence: TGTGCCAGCAGCGGCCTACCGACGGGACAGGGGAGGGGTGATAATCAGCCCCAGCATTTT. Encoded protein: CASSGLPTGQGRGDNQPQHF.

The chain employs TRBV28 and TRBJ1-2; 9 bases align to TRBD1. Germline assignment: CDR1 MDHEN and CDR2 SYDVKM. CDR3 length: 13 amino acids. The V and J ends lost 4 bases and 8 bases, in that order; junction bases with no gene match: 5. The DNA for the CDR3 is TGTGCCAGCAGTTCGGGACAGGGCTGGGGCTACACCTTC. Its protein is CASSSGQGWGYTF.

Note on this clone: One end of the junction varies from germline; a read error may be responsible. V and J are TRBV5-1 and TRBJ1-6; a weak D match, TRBD1 (5 bases). This CDR3 comprises 14 residues. The germline gives CDR1 SGHRS, CDR2 YFSETQ. The CDR3 DNA is TGTGCCAGCAGCTTGGAGGGGATAGGTTCACCCCTCCACTTT. It is translated as CASSLEGIGSPLHF.

This chain connects TRBV30 to TRBJ2-7; 8 bases are a match to TRBD2. The CDR3 is 16 amino acids. Germline V CDR1 and CDR2: GTSNPN, SVGIG (reference sequence). Trimming took 5 bases from V and 1 from J; bases not matched to a gene: 13. The CDR3, as DNA: TGTGCCTGGCCCACTTCGCGGGGGGTTGGTTCCTACGAGCAGTACGTC. Protein sequence: CAWPTSRGVGSYEQYV.

This rearrangement joins TRBV9 to TRBJ1-1; 9 nucleotides align to TRBD1. V lost 0 bases, J lost 4 bases, and 4 bases stayed unmatched. The CDR3 loop spans 15 amino acids. Germline lookup yields CDR1 SGDLS and CDR2 YYNGEE. The chain's CDR3 is CASSVGDRVSTEAFF. CDR3 coding DNA: TGTGCCAGCAGCGTAGGGGACAGGGTGAGCACTGAAGCTTTCTTT.

The rearrangement links TRBV6-4 to TRBJ2-1; 12 bases are shared with TRBD2. CDR3 length: 14 residues. V lost 6 bases to trimming and J lost 7 bases; unmatched junction nucleotides: 4. Germline-derived CDR1 and CDR2 are MRHNA and SNTAGT. The CDR3 protein is CASRPSGGANEQFF. CDR3 DNA: TGTGCCAGCAGACCTAGCGGGGGGGCAAATGAGCAGTTCTTC.

The chain carries TRBV5-6 and TRBJ2-2, with D perhaps matching TRBD2 (6 bases). V gave up 7 bases and J gave up 0 bases, with 13 bases separating them. The germline V gene encodes CDR1 SGHDT and CDR2 YYEEEE. The CDR3 is 15 amino acids. CDR3 DNA sequence: TGTGCCAGCTTCCCCCGCGGGGCGAACACCGGGGAGCTGTTTTTT. Amino acid sequence: CASFPRGANTGELFF.

The chain is built from TRBV30 and TRBJ1-4; 7 bases map to TRBD1. The CDR3 consists of 14 residues. Germline CDR1 is GTSNPN and CDR2 is SVGIG (reference sequence). V was pared by 2 bases and J by 8 bases, with 8 bases of the junction left unmatched. In DNA, the CDR3 is TGTGCCTGGAGTTTGACAGGGTTCGTGGAAAAACTGTTTTTT. It is translated as CAWSLTGFVEKLFF.

The chain recombines TRBV7-9 with TRBJ1-1; no definite D call. This CDR3 has 13 residues. The V end was cut by 6 bases, the J end by 3 bases, with 11 bases between. The germline V gene encodes CDR1 SEHNR and CDR2 FQNEAQ (reference sequence). In nucleotides, the CDR3 is TGTGCCAGCAGTTTACGGAGGGACACTGAAGCTTTCTTT. Amino acid sequence: CASSLRRDTEAFF. Complete variable domain (other parts from reference TRBV7-9 and TRBJ1-1): DTGVSQNPRHKITKRGQNVTFRCDPISEHNRLYWYRQTLGQGPEFLTYFQNEAQLEKSRLLSDRFSAERPKGSFSTLEIQRTEQGDSAMYLCASSLRRDTEAFFGQGTRLTVV.

The CDR3, as DNA: TGTGCCAGCAGCCCTCACAGGGGGAGGAACACTGAAGCTTTCTTT. This encodes CASSPHRGRNTEAFF. The chain combines TRBV14 with TRBJ1-1, with 8 bases fitting TRBD1. V lost 4 bases, J lost 1 base, and 5 bases stayed unmatched. This CDR3 has 15 amino acids. Germline assignment: CDR1 SGHDN and CDR2 FVKESK.

The V and J genes are TRBV5-4 and TRBJ1-2; TRBD1 matches 10 bases. With V trimmed by 4 bases and J by 2 bases, 14 bases remained unmatched. The germline V gene has CDR1 SGHNT and CDR2 YYREEE (reference sequence). This CDR3 is built from 18 residues. This CDR3 reads CASSPDPNRDRGNYGYTF. CDR3 nucleotides: TGTGCCAGCAGCCCCGACCCCAACCGGGACAGGGGAAACTATGGCTACACCTTC.

The chain joins TRBV19 to TRBJ1-6; D might be TRBD1 (5 bases). The V end was cut by 4 bases, the J end by 0 bases, with 13 bases between. Germline V gene lookup returns CDR1 LNHDA and CDR2 SQIVND (reference sequence). The CDR3 loop spans 17 amino acids. DNA of the CDR3: TGTGCCAGTAGTACCCTACAGGACCGCTCCTATAATTCACCCCTCCACTTT. It yields the protein CASSTLQDRSYNSPLHF. Complete variable domain (other parts from reference TRBV19 and TRBJ1-6): DGGITQSPKYLFRKEGQNVTLSCEQNLNHDAMYWYRQDPGQGLRLIYYSQIVNDFQKGDIAEGYSVSREKKESFPLTVTSAQKNPTAFYLCASSTLQDRSYNSPLHFGNGTRLTVT.